These T cell receptor beta chains were read from a single sample in a study of vaccination and CD4 T cells after COVID-19. No cognate antigen is known for these TCRs. Each CDR3 protein gets one entry after TCRdb re-called the PCR reads with MiXCR. The data show approximately 22,000 distinct CDR3 sequences, with 38% seen just once and roughly 20% held by the top ten. The material was CD4+ T cells from blood, cultured in vitro, obtained before SARS-CoV-2 vaccination. The receptors originated from a human donor who received a COVID-19 vaccine. Each CDR3 is given with its conserved first and last residue. A D gene is named only where the DNA matches it firmly. The size of a clone is reported for some rows only, either as once, few or many, or as a class for expanded clones.

>few|-|TRBV20-1|TRBJ2-7
TGCAGTGTCCTCCCTAGCCGGGACGAGCAGTACTTC
CSVLPSRDEQYF
>-|TRBD1|TRBV20-1|TRBJ2-7
TGCAGTGCTATGTCAGGGGGCCTTTCCTACGAGCAGTACTTC
CSAMSGGLSYEQYF
>-|-|TRBV20-1|TRBJ1-2
TGCAGTGCTAGAGATCTAGCAGGGGCTGACTATGGCTACACCTTC
CSARDLAGADYGYTF
>-|TRBD1|TRBV12-3/TRBV12-4|TRBJ1-1
TGTGCCAGCAGCCTGACAGGGAGCGCTGAAGCTTTCTTT
CASSLTGSAEAFF
>-|-|TRBV29-1|TRBJ2-7
TGCAGCGGGGTTTCGTCCTCCTACGAGCAGTACTTC
CSGVSSSYEQYF
>-|-|TRBV23-1|TRBJ2-3
TGCGCCAGCGGGTCCCCCACCGCGGACGATAGCACAGATACGCAGTATTTT
CASGSPTADDSTDTQYF
>-|TRBD1|TRBV24-1|TRBJ2-3
TGTGCCACCAGTACCGGCGACAGGGGGCGCACAGATACGCAGTATTTT
CATSTGDRGRTDTQYF
>-|TRBD2|TRBV11-2|TRBJ2-5
TGTGCCAGCGGGCTAGCGGGGGGGCCCCAAGAGACCCAGTACTTC
CASGLAGGPQETQYF
>-|TRBD1|TRBV2|TRBJ2-5
TGTGCCAGCAGCTTTGACAGGGATGGGGAGACCCAGTACTTC
CASSFDRDGETQYF
>few|TRBD2|TRBV7-2|TRBJ2-7
TGTGCCAGCAGACTAGCGCTGACCTACGAGCAGTACTTC
CASRLALTYEQYF
>few|TRBD1|TRBV10-3|TRBJ1-1
TGTGCCATCAGTGAGACCTGGACAGGGGAGACTGAAGCTTTCTTT
CAISETWTGETEAFF
>few|-|TRBV19|TRBJ1-1
TGTGCCAGTAGCCTCTATGAGAACACTGAAGCTTTCTTT
CASSLYENTEAFF
>few|-|TRBV5-1|TRBJ1-6
TGCGCCAGCAGCTTGGGCCTTAGCTCCTATAATTCACCCCTCCACTTT
CASSLGLSSYNSPLHF
>-|TRBD1|TRBV2|TRBJ2-7
TGTGCCAGCAGTGAAGCGATGAGGGGGCTAACCGAGCAGTACTTC
CASSEAMRGLTEQYF
>-|TRBD1|TRBV5-4|TRBJ2-2
TGTGCCAGCAGCTTGCCATCGACAGGGGCGGCCGGGGAGCTGTTTTTT
CASSLPSTGAAGELFF
>-|TRBD1|TRBV2|TRBJ1-2
TGTGCCAGTCAAGACAGGGAGGATGGCTACACCTTC
CASQDREDGYTF
>-|TRBD2|TRBV3-1|TRBJ2-5
TGTGCCAGCAGCCAGTACCCGGGAGGAGAGACCCAGTACTTC
CASSQYPGGETQYF
>-|-|TRBV29-1|TRBJ2-7
TGCAGCGTTGCTTGGCGCCAGGCCGCCTACGAGCAGTACTTC
CSVAWRQAAYEQYF
>-|-|TRBV20-1|TRBJ1-1
-
CSAVGQGSREPFF
>-|-|TRBV19|TRBJ2-5
TGTGCCAGTAGTTCAACAGGGACCGAGACCCAGTACTTC
CASSSTGTETQYF
>-|-|TRBV24-1|TRBJ2-3
TGTGCCACCAGTGATAATAAAAGGGACTTCGATACGCAGTATTTT
CATSDNKRDFDTQYF
>few|-|TRBV7-3|TRBJ2-5
TGTGCCAGCAGCAGAAGGGGGGACTTCGAAGAGACCCAGTACTTC
CASSRRGDFEETQYF
>-|-|TRBV10-3|TRBJ1-1
TGTGCCATCAGTGGACGTGCAGGGCACCCTGAAGCTTTCTTT
CAISGRAGHPEAFF
>-|-|TRBV24-1|TRBJ2-7
TGTGCCACCAGTGGATCAGAGGGCTCCTACGAGCAGTACTTC
CATSGSEGSYEQYF
>few|-|TRBV30|TRBJ1-5
TGTGCCTGGAGTGTACGGGTATGGGAGGGGGGGAATCAGCCCCAGCATTTT
CAWSVRVWEGGNQPQHF
>-|-|TRBV6-1|TRBJ2-7
TGTGCCAGCAGCCCCGGACTAAGCTACTCCTACGAGCAGTACTTC
CASSPGLSYSYEQYF
>few|-|TRBV30|TRBJ2-3
TGTGCCTGGAGTGTAGTAGGGGGCACAGATACGCAGTATTTT
CAWSVVGGTDTQYF
>-|TRBD1|TRBV19|TRBJ1-4
TGTGCCAGTAGTCCTCGCGCTAGGGGGCTGGGTGAAAAACTGTTTTTT
CASSPRARGLGEKLFF
>medium-sized|TRBD1|TRBV6-2/TRBV6-3|TRBJ1-5
TGTGCCAGCAGTTACCAAAAGGACAGGGGGCCGAGGCAGCCCCAGCATTTT
CASSYQKDRGPRQPQHF
>few|-|TRBV7-2|TRBJ2-3
TGTGCCAGCAGCTTATCGGGGGCCCAGGATACGCAGTATTTT
CASSLSGAQDTQYF
>few|TRBD1|TRBV12-3/TRBV12-4|TRBJ1-2
TGTGCCAGCACATTGACAGGGGGCGTCTATGGCTACACCTTC
CASTLTGGVYGYTF
>-|-|TRBV30|TRBJ1-1
TGTGCCTGGATCCCAGGGGTCACTGAAGCTTTCTTT
CAWIPGVTEAFF
>-|TRBD1|TRBV2|TRBJ1-5
TGTGCCAGCACCCCCCAGGGGGTAAGCAATCAGCCCCAGCATTTT
CASTPQGVSNQPQHF
>few|-|TRBV11-3|TRBJ1-2
TGTGCCAGCAGCGGAAGGGGAAGTAACTATGGCTACACCTTC
CASSGRGSNYGYTF
>-|-|TRBV6-1|TRBJ1-1
TGTGCCAGCAGTGCCACCTCCAGCCTCACTGAAGCTTTCTTT
CASSATSSLTEAFF
>-|-|TRBV6-5|TRBJ1-1
TGTGCCAGCAGTTACGGGATTCTGAACACTGAAGCTTTCTTT
CASSYGILNTEAFF
>-|TRBD1|TRBV7-8|TRBJ2-7
TGTGCCAGCAGCTTACGGGGACAGGGGCTCCACGAGCAGTACTTC
CASSLRGQGLHEQYF
>-|TRBD1|TRBV11-3|TRBJ1-1
TGTGCCAGCAGCCGACAGGGCACAACTCGGAACACTGAAGCTTTCTTT
CASSRQGTTRNTEAFF
>-|-|TRBV9|TRBJ1-5
TGTGCCAGCAGCGTAGACTGGAATCAGCCCCAGCATTTT
CASSVDWNQPQHF
>-|TRBD2|TRBV11-3|TRBJ2-1
TGTGCCAGCAGCTTAGGAGGACTAGCTTACAATGAGCAGTTCTTC
CASSLGGLAYNEQFF
>-|-|TRBV5-4|TRBJ1-4
TGTGCCAGCCTCGCGGGGCCCTCTGAAAAACTGTTTTTT
CASLAGPSEKLFF
>-|-|TRBV19|TRBJ1-1
TGTGCCAGTAGTATCCCCCGGAAGAACACTGAAGCTTTCTTT
CASSIPRKNTEAFF
>-|-|TRBV19|TRBJ2-1
TGTGCCAGTAGTATCTCCCGGCAGATTCACTACAATGAGCAGTTCTTC
CASSISRQIHYNEQFF